This is a list of T cell receptor beta chains from one sample in a study of technical replicates of blood from a few donors. The assay was immunoSEQ multiplex PCR, and TCRdb's table has in-frame clones only and misses some. The sample consists of 65,000 to 80,000 clones, over 95% of them appearing once. The sequencing sample was made of T cells isolated from PBMCs. These receptors all stem from a human donor in good health. The CDR3 runs from the conserved cysteine through the conserved F or W. The order of the fields is J gene, V gene, CDR3 length, CDR3 protein.

TRBJ2-1 TRBV28 17 CASSLWRLAGVGDEQFF
TRBJ1-5 TRBV4-3 16 CASSQGITGLNQPQHF
TRBJ2-1 TRBV9 13 CASSVEPHYEQFF
TRBJ2-1 TRBV30 15 CAWRRLAGAANEQFF
TRBJ2-2 TRBV5-1 15 CASSFGGEKTGELFF
TRBJ2-3 TRBV7-6 16 CASSFGGLPNTDTQYF
TRBJ2-5 TRBV2 14 CASSATEAQETQYF
TRBJ2-2 TRBV28 14 CASTIGGVAGELFF
TRBJ2-7 TRBV10-1 12 CASSEDRTEQYF
TRBJ2-7 TRBV29-1 15 CSVVWSQTGKYEQYF
TRBJ1-1 TRBV9 14 CASSTLIRGAEAFF
TRBJ2-2 TRBV5-1 16 CASSLGLAGLTGELFF
TRBJ1-1 TRBV19 16 CASSEGHRTMNTEAFF
TRBJ1-2 TRBV5-6 14 CASSYRETVYGYTF
TRBJ1-2 TRBV9 14 CASSQGFGGYGYTF
TRBJ1-5 TRBV10-2 13 CASSEQENQPQHF
TRBJ2-7 TRBV4-1 15 CASSQDAGALYEQYF
TRBJ2-4 TRBV27 14 CASSVRGRRDIQYF
TRBJ2-3 TRBV30 14 CACGRGGSTDTQYF
TRBJ1-1 TRBV6-5 13 CASSRPTATEAFF
TRBJ2-5 TRBV20-1 11 CSATPQETQYF
TRBJ2-2 TRBV27 17 CASSLSSLAANTGELFF
TRBJ1-1 TRBV19 14 CASKEGRVNTEAFF
TRBJ2-5 TRBV9 15 CASSEQAGVGETQYF
TRBJ1-1 TRBV19 13 CASSRQGNTEAFF
TRBJ2-1 TRBV27 12 CATKDRGGEQFF
TRBJ2-1 TRBV27 14 CASSLGSPYNEQFF
TRBJ2-6 TRBV15 15 CATSRDISGANVLTF
TRBJ2-7 TRBV25-1 13 CASSENRGYEQYF